These 5 T cell receptor beta chains originate from one sample sequenced in a study of blood T cells in healthy people across ages. Then a second PCR, running about 7 to 11 cycles, was carried out with a sample-barcoded 5' primer and a J-beta primer mix. TCRdb processed the 5' RACE reads anew with MiXCR; each CDR3 protein has one entry. Of about 970,000 distinct CDR3 sequences listed, roughly half are singletons. Sequencing was performed on blood. All receptors derive from an older woman in good health.

The chain couples TRBV4-3 to TRBJ2-1; D ambiguous. The ends were cut back, 0 bases at V and 9 bases at J, with 18 bases in the middle. Germline V CDR1 and CDR2: LGHNA, YSLEER. This CDR3 comprises 16 residues. CDR3 loop: CASSQDGYSASGEQFF. CDR3 DNA: TGCGCCAGCAGCCAAGACGGCTATTCGGCCTCCGGTGAGCAGTTCTTC.

This clonotype has at least ten counts. This chain links TRBV24-1 with TRBJ2-5; maybe TRBD2 (5 bases). V lost 6 bases, J lost 5 bases, and 12 bases lay in between. From germline, CDR1 is KGHDR and CDR2 SFDVKD. This CDR3 region has 13 residues. CDR3 residues: CATSQRSLETQYF. The DNA for the CDR3 is TGTGCCACCAGTCAGCGGTCCCTGGAGACCCAGTACTTC.

With respect to this clonotype: A much larger clonotype is one base distant, so this may be a read error. The V gene is TRBV11-2, the J gene TRBJ2-7; tentative D call: TRBD1 (6 bases). This CDR3 region has 12 residues. Between the trimmed V and J ends, which lost 8 bases and 0 bases, there was a span of 8 bases. Germline lookup yields CDR1 SGHAT and CDR2 FQNNGV. CDR3 nucleotides: TGTGCCAGCGTGGACAGCTCCTACGAGCAGTACTTC. This translates into CASVDSSYEQYF.

The J gene is TRBJ2-3, the V gene TRBV20-1; D unresolved. With 3 bases removed from V and 4 bases from J, the gap between germline ends came to 11 bases. Per the germline V gene, CDR1 is DFQATT and CDR2 is SNEGSKA (reference sequence). This CDR3 comprises 13 residues. This CDR3 is CSARGQVSDTQYF. The DNA of the CDR3 is TGCAGTGCTAGGGGTCAGGTTTCAGATACGCAGTATTTT.

This chain connects TRBV6-6 to TRBJ2-1; 13 bases line up with TRBD2. The CDR3 totals 15 residues. The trim removed 6 bases at V and 7 bases at J, leaving 6 bases unmatched. The V gene's germline CDR1 is MNHNY and CDR2 SVGAGI (reference sequence). The CDR3 nucleotides read TGTGCCAGCAGCCCACAACTAGCGGGAGGGAATGAGCAGTTCTTC. Protein product: CASSPQLAGGNEQFF.